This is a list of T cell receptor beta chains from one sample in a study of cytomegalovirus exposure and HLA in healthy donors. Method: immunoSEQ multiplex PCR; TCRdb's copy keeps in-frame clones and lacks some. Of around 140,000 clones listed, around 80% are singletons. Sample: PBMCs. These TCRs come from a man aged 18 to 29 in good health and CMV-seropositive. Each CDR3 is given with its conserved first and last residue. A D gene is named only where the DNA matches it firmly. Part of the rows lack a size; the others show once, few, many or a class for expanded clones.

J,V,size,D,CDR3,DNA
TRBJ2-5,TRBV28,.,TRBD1,CASSSDREQYF,TGTGCCAGCAGCTCAGACAGGGAGCAGTACTTC
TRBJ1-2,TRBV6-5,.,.,CASSYLDGASGYTF,TGTGCCAGCAGTTACTTGGATGGGGCAAGTGGCTACACCTTC
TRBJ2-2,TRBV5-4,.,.,CASSLEGGTTGELFF,TGTGCCAGCAGCTTGGAAGGCGGGACCACCGGGGAGCTGTTTTTT
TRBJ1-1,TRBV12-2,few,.,CASRRCRGGFF,TGTGCAAGTCGCCGCTGTAGGGGGGGCTTCTTT
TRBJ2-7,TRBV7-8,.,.,CASSLEYRSTEQYF,TGTGCCAGCAGCTTAGAGTACAGGTCTACAGAGCAGTACTTC
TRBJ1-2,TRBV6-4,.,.,CASSDSTLINYGYTF,TGTGCCAGCAGTGACTCGACTTTGATTAACTATGGCTACACCTTC
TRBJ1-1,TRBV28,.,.,CASRLEQLNTEAFF,TGTGCCAGCAGGTTGGAACAGTTAAACACTGAAGCTTTCTTT
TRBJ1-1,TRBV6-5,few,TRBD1,CASSTTGAGDTEAFF,TGTGCCAGCAGTACCACAGGGGCTGGAGACACTGAAGCTTTCTTT
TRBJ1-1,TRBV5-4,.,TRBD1,CASTPQGATEAFF,TGTGCCAGCACCCCACAGGGGGCCACTGAAGCTTTCTTT
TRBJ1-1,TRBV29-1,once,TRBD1,CSVDRQGTEAFF,TGCAGCGTTGATAGACAGGGGACTGAAGCTTTCTTT
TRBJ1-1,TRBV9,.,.,CASSVGIIGNTEAFF,TGTGCCAGCAGCGTAGGCATTATCGGGAACACTGAAGCTTTCTTT
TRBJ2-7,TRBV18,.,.,CASSPTTVYEQYF,TGTGCCAGCTCACCAACGACAGTCTACGAGCAGTACTTC
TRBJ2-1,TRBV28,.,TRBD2,CASSFGLAGNEQFF,TGTGCCAGCAGTTTTGGACTAGCGGGAAATGAGCAGTTCTTC
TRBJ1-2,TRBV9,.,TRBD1,CASSPDRGRGYTF,TGTGCCAGCAGCCCGGACAGGGGGCGCGGCTACACCTTC
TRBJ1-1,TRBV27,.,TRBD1,CASSPGQGRNTEAFF,TGTGCCAGCAGTCCGGGACAGGGGCGTAACACTGAAGCTTTCTTT
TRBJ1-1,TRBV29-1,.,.,CSVGVGGEAFF,TGCAGCGTTGGGGTTGGAGGTGAAGCTTTCTTT
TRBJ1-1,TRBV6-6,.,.,CASSPTINTEAFF,TGTGCCAGCAGTCCGACAATCAACACTGAAGCTTTCTTT
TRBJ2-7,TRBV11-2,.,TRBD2,CASSLEGLAVSYEQYF,TGTGCCAGCAGCTTAGAAGGACTAGCGGTTTCCTACGAGCAGTACTTC
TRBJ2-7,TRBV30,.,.,CAWLQGYEQYF,TGTGCCTGGTTACAGGGCTACGAGCAGTACTTC
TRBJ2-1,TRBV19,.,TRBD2,CASRRGGSAYNEQFF,TGTGCCAGCCGTAGGGGCGGGAGCGCCTACAATGAGCAGTTCTTC
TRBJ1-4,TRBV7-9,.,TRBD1,CASSGRGRTNEKLFF,TGTGCCAGCAGCGGCAGGGGGAGAACTAATGAAAAACTGTTTTTT
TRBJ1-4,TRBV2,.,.,CASSAGYPNEKLFF,TGTGCCAGCAGTGCAGGGTATCCTAATGAAAAACTGTTTTTT
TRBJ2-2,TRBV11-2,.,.,CASSPGLIGELFF,TGTGCCAGCAGCCCAGGGCTTATCGGGGAGCTGTTTTTT
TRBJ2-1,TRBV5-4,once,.,CASSNRDEQFF,TGTGCCAGCAGCAACAGGGATGAGCAGTTCTTC
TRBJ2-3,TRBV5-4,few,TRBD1,CASSRDRGTDTQYF,TGTGCCAGCAGCCGGGACAGGGGGACGGATACGCAGTATTTT
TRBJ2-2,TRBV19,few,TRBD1,CASIPGQGTGELFF,TGTGCCAGTATCCCGGGACAGGGGACCGGGGAGCTGTTTTTT
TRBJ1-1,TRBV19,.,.,CASSIGEMNMNTEAFF,TGTGCCAGTAGTATAGGGGAGATGAACATGAACACTGAAGCTTTCTTT
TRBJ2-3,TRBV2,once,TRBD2,CASSELMIAGIRDTQYF,TGTGCCAGCAGTGAACTAATGATAGCGGGGATCAGAGATACGCAGTATTTT
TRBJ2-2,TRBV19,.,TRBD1,CASSAGTANTGELFF,TGTGCCAGTAGTGCCGGGACAGCGAACACCGGGGAGCTGTTTTTT
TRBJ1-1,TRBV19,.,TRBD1,CASSEDRATEAFF,TGTGCCAGTAGTGAGGACAGGGCCACTGAAGCTTTCTTT
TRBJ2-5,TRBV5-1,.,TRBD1,CASSGGQHLQETQYF,TGCGCCAGCAGCGGGGGACAGCACCTCCAAGAGACCCAGTACTTC
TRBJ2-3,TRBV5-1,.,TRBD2,CASTPVAGGPDTQYF,TGCGCCAGCACCCCTGTGGCGGGGGGCCCAGATACGCAGTATTTT
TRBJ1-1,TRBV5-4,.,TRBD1,CASSLLGDRVMNTEAFF,TGTGCCAGCAGCTTATTAGGGGACAGGGTCATGAACACTGAAGCTTTCTTT
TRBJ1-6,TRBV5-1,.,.,CASSPRELGSPLHF,TGCGCCAGCAGCCCCCGCGAGCTCGGTTCACCCCTCCACTTT
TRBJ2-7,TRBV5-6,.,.,CASSLGGSAYEQYF,TGTGCCAGCAGCTTAGGAGGCTCAGCCTACGAGCAGTACTTC
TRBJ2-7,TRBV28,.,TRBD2,CASQLPGRGRQYF,TGTGCCAGCCAACTTCCCGGGAGGGGGAGGCAGTACTTC
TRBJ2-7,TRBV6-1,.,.,CASSGTGTYEQYF,TGTGCCAGCAGTGGAACAGGTACCTACGAGCAGTACTTC
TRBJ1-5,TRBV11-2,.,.,CASSPGGASQPQHF,TGTGCCAGCAGCCCTGGGGGGGCCAGTCAGCCCCAGCATTTT
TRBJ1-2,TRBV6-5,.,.,CASTTGTDYGYTF,TGTGCCAGCACCACAGGGACCGACTATGGCTACACCTTC
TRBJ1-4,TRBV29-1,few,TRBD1,CSVPDRGLCPREKLFF,TGCAGCGTCCCGGACAGGGGGCTTTGCCCCCGTGAAAAACTGTTTTTT
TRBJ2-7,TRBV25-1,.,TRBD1,CASSHRGMYEQYF,TGTGCCAGCAGTCACAGGGGGATGTACGAGCAGTACTTC
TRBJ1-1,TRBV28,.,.,CASSLPGTEAFF,TGTGCCAGCAGTCTCCCGGGGACTGAAGCTTTCTTT
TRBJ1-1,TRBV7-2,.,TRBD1,CASSKRQGLNTEAFF,TGTGCCAGCAGCAAGAGACAGGGACTGAACACTGAAGCTTTCTTT
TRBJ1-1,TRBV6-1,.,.,CASRRARGDDTEAFF,TGTGCCAGCAGGAGGGCCCGGGGAGATGACACTGAAGCTTTCTTT
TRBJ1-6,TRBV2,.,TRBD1,CASSTEGQGTSPLHF,TGTGCCAGCAGTACTGAAGGACAGGGAACCTCACCCCTCCACTTT
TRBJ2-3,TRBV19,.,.,CASSSISTDTQYF,TGTGCCAGTAGTTCCATTAGCACAGATACGCAGTATTTT
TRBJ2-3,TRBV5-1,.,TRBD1,CASRVDRGITDTQYF,TGCGCCAGCAGGGTCGACAGGGGAATCACAGATACGCAGTATTTT
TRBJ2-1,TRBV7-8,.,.,CASSSLRVGNEQFF,TGTGCCAGCAGCTCCCTCAGGGTGGGGAATGAGCAGTTCTTC
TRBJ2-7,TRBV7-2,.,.,CASSSPPSPVYEQYF,TGTGCCAGCAGCTCACCGCCTAGCCCCGTCTACGAGCAGTACTTC
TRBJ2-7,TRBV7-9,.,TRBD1,CASSPDWAGGRIGQYF,TGTGCCAGCAGCCCCGACTGGGCAGGGGGTCGTATAGGGCAGTACTTC
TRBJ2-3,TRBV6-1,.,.,CASSDRDLDIDTQYF,TGTGCCAGCAGTGACCGGGATCTAGACATCGATACGCAGTATTTT
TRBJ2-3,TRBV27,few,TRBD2,CASRAGTSGTDTQYF,TGTGCCAGCAGGGCCGGGACTAGCGGCACAGATACGCAGTATTTT
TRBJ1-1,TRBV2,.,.,CASSEYSAGMVNTEAFF,TGTGCCAGCAGTGAATATTCTGCAGGGATGGTGAACACTGAAGCTTTCTTT
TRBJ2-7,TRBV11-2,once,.,CASSPGVSSYEQYF,TGTGCCAGCAGCCCGGGTGTCAGCTCCTACGAGCAGTACTTC
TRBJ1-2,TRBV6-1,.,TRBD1,CASSELGTARNYGYTF,TGTGCCAGCAGTGAACTTGGGACAGCTCGAAACTATGGCTACACCTTC
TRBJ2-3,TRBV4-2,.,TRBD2,CASSRGTSVLDTQYF,TGTGCCAGCAGCCGAGGGACTAGTGTTTTGGATACGCAGTATTTT
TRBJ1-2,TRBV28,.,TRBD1,CASSIDRGGGYTF,TGTGCCAGCAGCATTGACAGGGGAGGAGGCTACACCTTC
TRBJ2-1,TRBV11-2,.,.,CASSPLANEQFF,TGTGCCAGCAGCCCGCTAGCAAATGAGCAGTTCTTC
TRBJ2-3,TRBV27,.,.,CASNRWRDTDTQYF,TGTGCCAGCAACCGCTGGCGGGACACAGATACGCAGTATTTT
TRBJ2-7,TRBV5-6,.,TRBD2,CASSLGNRTRTYEQYF,TGTGCCAGCAGCTTGGGAAACCGGACTAGAACCTACGAGCAGTACTTC